This TCR beta chain was found in a study of shared clonotypes between healthy human individuals. Details on this clone: Antigen unknown.

Naive CD8 cells were CD45RO-negative, positively selected for CCR7, excluding terminally differentiated effector memory CD45RA+ cells. TCRdb's copy holds only in-frame clones and misses some; the assay was immunoSEQ multiplex PCR. The sample includes about 1,900,000 clones, roughly 94% seen only once; the top ten take approximately 1.2%. Overall study results and limits: Estimated clonotype richness was generally higher in naive than memory subsets. The study found approximately 5% of naive CD4 clonotypes shared across a few donors.

This sequence was found in a man between 18 and 35 years old in good health. The specimen was naive CD8+ T cells sorted from blood.

As DNA, the CDR3 is TGTGCCAGCAGCTTATGGTACGGTACAGGGGATTTTAACACCGGGGAGCTGTTTTTT. It yields the protein CASSLWYGTGDFNTGELFF. The chain carries TRBV5-4 and TRBJ2-2, with 7 positions matching TRBD1. The germline V gene encodes CDR1 SGHNT and CDR2 YYREEE (reference sequence). The CDR3 spans 19 residues. V shed 2 bases and J 2 bases; nucleotides not matched to a gene: 15.